A selection of T cell receptor beta chains follows, all from one sample in a study of blood T cells in healthy people across ages. TCRdb re-analysed the 5' RACE reads in MiXCR, keeping a single row per CDR3 protein. The table has about 900,000 distinct CDR3 sequences, 55% to 65% seen once. Sequenced material: blood. The receptors were gathered from a young man in good health. The CDR3 runs from the conserved cysteine through the conserved F or W. D genes are given only for firm matches. Expanded clones are given a class, and other clones once, few, many or no size at all.

D: NA
V: TRBV5-1
J: TRBJ2-4
size: many
CDR3: CASSTLREDIQYF
DNA: TGCGCCAGCAGCACCCTCAGGGAGGACATTCAGTACTTC

D: NA
V: TRBV20-1
J: TRBJ2-1
size: few
CDR3: CSLKPGHNNEQFF
DNA: TGCAGTCTTAAACCGGGGCACAACAATGAGCAGTTCTTC

D: TRBD1
V: TRBV28
J: TRBJ1-5
size: NA
CDR3: CASSLRAGGRQPQHF
DNA: TGTGCCAGCAGTCTCCGGGCAGGGGGTCGTCAGCCCCAGCATTTT

D: TRBD1
V: TRBV2
J: TRBJ1-2
size: few
CDR3: CASSEAGTAIDGYTF
DNA: TGTGCCAGCAGTGAAGCCGGGACAGCTATAGATGGCTACACCTTC

D: TRBD1
V: TRBV12-3/TRBV12-4
J: TRBJ1-6
size: NA
CDR3: CASSTDRGNSPLHF
DNA: TGTGCCAGCAGTACGGACAGGGGAAATTCACCCCTCCACTTT

D: NA
V: TRBV27
J: TRBJ2-7
size: NA
CDR3: CASSPGHVFSDEQYF
DNA: TGTGCCAGCAGTCCCGGACACGTTTTCTCCGACGAGCAGTACTTC

D: NA
V: TRBV14
J: TRBJ2-1
size: NA
CDR3: CASSVAVAYNEQFF
DNA: TGTGCCAGCAGCGTAGCCGTCGCCTACAATGAGCAGTTCTTC

D: NA
V: TRBV5-1
J: TRBJ1-5
size: NA
CDR3: CASSLGDERQPQHF
DNA: TGCGCCAGCAGCTTGGGGGACGAACGTCAGCCCCAGCATTTT

D: NA
V: TRBV29-1
J: TRBJ1-1
size: NA
CDR3: CSVEKPGGRNTEAFF
DNA: TGCAGCGTTGAGAAGCCTGGGGGCCGGAACACTGAAGCTTTCTTT

D: NA
V: TRBV12-3/TRBV12-4
J: TRBJ2-1
size: NA
CDR3: CASSPRTHSLQGEQFF
DNA: TGTGCCAGCAGTCCCCGAACTCATAGCCTACAAGGTGAGCAGTTCTTC

D: TRBD1
V: TRBV11-3
J: TRBJ2-1
size: NA
CDR3: CASSNTGGTYNEQFF
DNA: TGTGCCAGCAGCAACACAGGGGGCACCTACAATGAGCAGTTCTTC

D: TRBD2
V: TRBV4-2
J: TRBJ2-7
size: NA
CDR3: CASSQEGAGGLYEQYF
DNA: TGTGCCAGCAGCCAAGAAGGAGCGGGGGGGCTGTACGAGCAGTACTTC

D: TRBD1
V: TRBV30
J: TRBJ2-1
size: NA
CDR3: CAWLPGTGVDNEQFF
DNA: TGTGCCTGGCTGCCGGGGACAGGGGTAGACAATGAGCAGTTCTTC

D: NA
V: TRBV21-1
J: TRBJ2-1
size: NA
CDR3: CASSYRGHKLYNEQFF
DNA: TGTGCCAGCAGTTACAGGGGGCACAAACTTTACAATGAGCAGTTCTTC

D: NA
V: TRBV10-3
J: TRBJ1-6
size: few
CDR3: CAISESGTSLALHF
DNA: TGTGCCATCAGTGAGTCCGGGACATCGCTGGCCCTCCACTTT

D: NA
V: TRBV12-3/TRBV12-4
J: TRBJ2-3
size: few
CDR3: CASSFLSAGNTDTQYF
DNA: TGTGCCAGCAGTTTTTTATCGGCAGGCAACACAGATACGCAGTATTTT

D: NA
V: TRBV2
J: TRBJ2-7
size: NA
CDR3: CASSAAAVSYEQYF
DNA: TGTGCCAGCAGTGCCGCAGCCGTCTCCTACGAGCAGTACTTC

D: NA
V: TRBV6-2/TRBV6-3
J: TRBJ1-6
size: many
CDR3: CASSTRDASSYNSPLHF
DNA: TGTGCCAGCAGTACCCGGGACGCGAGCTCCTATAATTCACCCCTCCACTTT

D: NA
V: TRBV6-1
J: TRBJ1-2
size: few
CDR3: CASSEPTTSTYGYTF
DNA: TGTGCCAGCAGTGAACCGACGACTTCTACTTATGGCTACACCTTC

D: TRBD1
V: TRBV20-1
J: TRBJ2-1
size: few
CDR3: CSASDRGRYNEQFF
DNA: TGCAGTGCTAGTGACAGGGGCCGATACAATGAGCAGTTCTTC

D: TRBD1
V: TRBV5-5
J: TRBJ2-7
size: NA
CDR3: CASSPGQGGVWCEQYF
DNA: TGTGCCAGCAGCCCCGGACAGGGGGGAGTATGGTGCGAGCAGTACTTC

D: NA
V: TRBV7-2
J: TRBJ2-3
size: few
CDR3: CASSLGAGVIDTQYF
DNA: TGTGCCAGCAGCTTAGGAGCAGGGGTTATAGATACGCAGTATTTT

D: TRBD1
V: TRBV29-1
J: TRBJ2-5
size: once
CDR3: CSVEFGAGGTQYF
DNA: TGCAGCGTTGAATTCGGGGCAGGGGGGACCCAGTACTTC

D: NA
V: TRBV20-1
J: TRBJ1-6
size: NA
CDR3: CSARRGEEYSPLHF
DNA: TGCAGTGCTAGGAGAGGGGAGGAGTACTCACCCCTCCACTTT

D: TRBD2
V: TRBV28
J: TRBJ2-1
size: NA
CDR3: CASSSGLAGGLRDLREQFF
DNA: TGTGCCAGCAGTTCTGGACTAGCGGGGGGCCTGCGAGATCTCAGGGAGCAGTTCTTC

D: TRBD2
V: TRBV10-3
J: TRBJ2-2
size: NA
CDR3: CALRTSGERAGELFF
DNA: TGTGCCCTAAGGACTAGCGGGGAACGGGCCGGGGAGCTGTTTTTT

D: TRBD2
V: TRBV12-3/TRBV12-4
J: TRBJ2-7
size: NA
CDR3: CASSLGGLAGHYEQYF
DNA: TGTGCCAGCAGTTTAGGTGGACTAGCGGGGCACTACGAGCAGTACTTC

D: NA
V: TRBV6-2/TRBV6-3
J: TRBJ2-5
size: NA
CDR3: CASSYVPGETQYF
DNA: TGTGCCAGCAGTTACGTCCCCGGCGAGACCCAGTACTTC

D: NA
V: TRBV12-3/TRBV12-4
J: TRBJ1-6
size: many
CDR3: CASGVLSSPLHF
DNA: TGTGCCAGTGGCGTTTTAAGTTCACCCCTCCACTTT

D: NA
V: TRBV20-1
J: TRBJ2-5
size: few
CDR3: CSGADQETQYF
DNA: TGCAGTGGAGCGGACCAAGAGACCCAGTACTTC

D: TRBD1
V: TRBV10-3
J: TRBJ2-1
size: few
CDR3: CAIGGTGNYNEQFF
DNA: TGTGCCATCGGTGGGACAGGGAACTACAATGAGCAGTTCTTC